This TCR beta chain was captured in a study of blood T cell repertoires in COVID-19. Background on the study: COVID-19 samples, acute and convalescent, were from the United States, Italy and Spain.

The CDR3 is 19 residues long, ends included. Seattle patients were enrolled while actively infected and followed longitudinally. Concerning this clone: The limits of the CDR3 on the DNA are not certain, so only TCRdb's listed CDR3 is given.

Original methodology: From reference gene primer amplification, estimates of nucleated cell counts were derived. Clones were sequenced by immunoSEQ multiplex PCR, and TCRdb holds only the in-frame ones, with some missing. The D gene and trimming were derived from the DNA, and the V and J assignments and clone size from that table. Of fewer than 600,000 clones in the sample, roughly 89% are singletons; the top ten hold roughly 0.92%. The chain carries TRBV12-2 and TRBJ2-7; the tabulated D call, TRBD2, remains unverified against the DNA. TRBV12-2 is assigned pseudogene status. The source material was peripheral blood. This clonotype originated in a man aged 18 to 35 with COVID-19, enrolled during active disease. The CDR3 spells CASRIITPVAPGISYEQYF.